This entry features one TCR beta chain sequence. What antigen it recognizes has not been identified. Per-base qualities were not stored, and no clone one base away is much larger. The cohort comprised under 700 healthy bone marrow donors. Cohort members were all nominally healthy when sampled, although unrecorded immune exposures were likely present. The donor was CMV seropositive and was included in the group of 250 to 300 seropositive cohort members. Each donor provided a peripheral blood sample, and peripheral blood mononuclear cells were used for TCR beta sequencing. Genomic DNA extraction from the blood cell samples was performed with the Qiagen DNeasy Blood Extraction Kit. This record belongs to a study of cytomegalovirus exposure and HLA in healthy donors (dated 2017 in TCRdb). Context from the whole study: An earlier analysis of some 500 of the donors reported 250 to 300 Gb of sequence data and roughly 110 million unique TCR beta sequences from 150 million to 200 million T cells. An early release covering about 600 HLA-typed donors comprised about 310 gigabases of sequencing data and tens of millions of unique TCR sequences. Among the roughly 390 genotyped donors, roughly 80% belonged to the genetic ancestry cluster associated with self-reported Caucasian donors. The study was designed to test whether signatures of past pathogen exposure could be identified by cataloging public T cell receptors. The study profiled the T cell repertoires of more than 500 subjects by immunosequencing and related them to cytomegalovirus serostatus. Besides the first cohort of roughly 660 subjects, a separate validation cohort made up of 120 different subjects was used. The study combined high-throughput TCR immunosequencing, statistical association of individual TCRs with disease status, and machine learning to predict cytomegalovirus infection status. To study patterns of TCR occurrence, a later analysis re-analyzed previously published TCR beta repertoires from around 670 donors and added high-resolution HLA genotyping. Rather than using new phenotypic data, the later analysis identified candidate immune exposures from TCR beta sequences and from how often those sequences occurred across donors. An earlier analysis of several hundred of the donors applied high-throughput TCR beta sequencing to assess whether each TCR beta V gene segment acted as functional or pseudogenic. Donor age, sex, ethnicity and CMV serostatus were compiled together with the repertoire data. A later genetic analysis used genome-wide SNP genotypes for about 65% of the roughly 670 donors, treating that subset as a discovery cohort. All discovery cohort repertoires had been generated on a single sequencing platform. HLA typing covered class I and class II loci at four-digit resolution. Typing coverage differed by locus: A, B, C, DRB1 and DQB1 were typed in about 620-640 donors, DQA1 in 500 to 550, DPA1 in nearly 610, and DPB1 in just under 480. A handful of DR-DQ haplotypes were handled as single units for association and clustering because linkage in the cohort was strong. Among 300 to 450 genotyped donors of the cohort, an average of approximately 230,000 unique TCR beta nucleotide sequences were sequenced per donor, roughly a sixth of them non-productive.

The library came from the immunoSEQ multiplex PCR assay. The multiplex PCR relied on a mix of 60 forward primers for TCR Vbeta segments and 13 reverse primers for TCR Jbeta segments. Amplification of the CDR3 region of rearranged TCR beta genes was performed with a multiplex PCR assay on genomic DNA. On the Illumina HiSeq System, the amplified TCR beta libraries were sequenced as 87-base-pair reads. The paper's data handling went like this. A later analysis counted some 80 million unique TCR beta chains across the roughly 700 repertoires, and around 9.9 million of these chains were shared by at least two donors. Raw reads were error-corrected and collapsed into unique sequences by a nearest-neighbor algorithm in which closely related sequences were merged to remove PCR and sequencing errors. To assign V, D and J gene segments, CDR3 sequences were aligned to IMGT reference sequences. For a sequence to be retained, a match of at least six nucleotides was required to both a V gene segment and a J gene segment. A rearrangement counted as productive if the CDR3 had no stop codons and remained in frame with V and J, and every other rearrangement counted as non-productive. Following IMGT convention, CDR3 was defined as the stretch from the second conserved V-encoded cysteine up to the conserved J-encoded phenylalanine. Sequences without an unambiguous match to a single V gene segment were excluded from the earlier analysis of approximately 600 of the donors. An earlier analysis of a few hundred of the donors called V segments functional above 56.7% productive rearrangements and segregating when the between-donor standard deviation exceeded 5%. A statistical classification framework was developed to diagnose cytomegalovirus status using the catalog of TCR beta chain sequences. In a later analysis, V and J genes were assigned by comparing TCR nucleotide sequences against IMGT/GENE-DB human TR gene sequences. Using the TCRdist pipeline, a later analysis assigned CDR3 sequences along with most-parsimonious VDJ recombination scenarios. In a later analysis, each TCR beta chain was defined by its CDR3 amino acid sequence together with its V-gene family, and reads lacking a unique V-gene family were excluded. To address suspected cross-contamination and a sequencing artifact, a later analysis removed around 590 highly shared, low-generation-probability nucleotide sequences. In a later analysis, a clonal expansion index for each public chain was calculated from normalized within-repertoire ranks of inferred template counts. In a later analysis, generation probabilities were computed with a VDJ recombination model fitted to out-of-frame rearrangements, and the resulting probabilities were checked against IGoR. In a later analysis, TCR-TCR, TCR-HLA and TCR-CMV co-occurrence was scored with hypergeometric tests, and a repertoire-size bias correction was applied to TCR pairs. To estimate false discovery rates, a later analysis permuted the HLA or CMV assignments 20 times. A later analysis grouped co-occurring TCRs with DBSCAN, adding TCRdist sequence similarity when clustering within HLA-allele-positive subsets. Repertoires with fewer than 30,000 or more than 120,000 public chains, plus five repertoires with anomalous nucleotide sharing, were excluded from co-occurrence clustering. TCRdb limited this immuneACCESS table to in-frame rearrangements with V and J called. A share of clones is missing; checked studies link under half to unresolved V genes, and the rest is unexplained. The D gene and trimming were derived from the DNA, and the V and J assignments and clone size from that table. Across this sample there are some 150,000 clones, with about 82% seen only once. Jointly, the top ten make up around 4.5% of the sample.

Overall study outcomes, separate from this receptor: In a later analysis, some 17,000 TCR beta sequences were associated with specific HLA alleles at a false discovery rate of 0.05. The cohort was sequenced for TCR beta chains only, and without alpha or paired-chain data the features that could be detected were limited. Across donors, most TCR sequences were observed very rarely, whereas some public TCRs were present in many individuals. A later genetic analysis reported fewer N-insertions in productive TCRs among donors in an Asian-associated ancestry cluster than the roughly 700-donor mean. Because HLA typing was unavailable for some donors at each locus, only the typed subset was used in association tests. About 15 rarely observed V segments, including chromosome 9 orphons, were excluded from the earlier analysis of approximately 500 of the donors because counts were too low. A total of fewer than 200 TCR beta chains were listed by the study as associated with cytomegalovirus. According to a later analysis, parvovirus B19, influenza, CMV and Epstein-Barr virus appeared linked to several top co-occurrence clusters. Presence/absence analyses assumed roughly uniform sequencing depth across donors, an assumption that may not hold. A group of highly shared sequence variants was considered likely to be a technical artifact of the sequencing pipeline. Linkage disequilibrium might explain the correlated functional status among segregating V segments, but an unknown experimental factor could not be ruled out. An earlier analysis of several hundred of the donors showed that most TCR beta V segments appeared in productive rearrangements either about 87% or about 30% of the time, which broadly matched IMGT annotations. In a later analysis, most CMV-associated TCR beta chains were found to appear HLA-restricted, with HLA associations seemingly driven largely by CMV exposure. V-gene and J-gene trimming of TCR beta chains was associated with a missense DCLRE1C variant in a later genetic analysis, and the association was replicated in an independent cohort. According to a later analysis, TCR association rates differed among HLA loci, with DRB1 alleles showing the most associated TCRs and HLA-C alleles showing the fewest. When HLA alleles, especially DR and DQ, strongly co-occurred, attributing TCR associations to individual alleles was difficult. In a later analysis, HLA-associated TCR beta chains were found to be more clonally expanded and to have lower generation probabilities than equally common non-associated chains. For the cohort, immune exposure information was limited to CMV serostatus. According to the authors, the approach could potentially be generalized to other disease states and immunological phenotypes. Because the 87-base-pair reads could not distinguish some IMGT-functional V segments, including TRBV6-2 and TRBV6-3, those segments were excluded. The classifier was reported to diagnose cytomegalovirus status with high specificity and sensitivity in both the original and validation cohorts. A few of the identified cytomegalovirus-associated TCR beta chains were confirmed in vitro to be specific for cytomegalovirus antigens. A further reported finding was that TCR beta sequences accurately predicted the HLA-A and HLA-B alleles for most subjects in the first cohort.

Counted from cysteine to phenylalanine, this CDR3 has 19 amino acids. Just the 57-base CDR3 DNA is kept, in frame starting at base 1. CDR1 and CDR2 are drawn from the germline V gene (reference sequence): LNHDA, SQIVND. Between the V and J ends, shortened by 3 bases and 5 bases respectively, the junction contains 26 bases. The V and J genes are TRBV19 and TRBJ2-4; a tentative D call is TRBD1 (6 bases match). The sequenced sample was PBMCs. The sequence came from a woman aged 35 to 49 in good health and CMV-seropositive. In nucleotide form, the sequence is TGTGCCAGTAGTATTACAGGGAATTATAGGGGGTACGATCAAAACATTCAGTACTTC. The encoded protein is CASSITGNYRGYDQNIQYF.